This TCR beta chain was identified during a study of blood T cell repertoires in COVID-19. V was clipped by 7 bases and J by 8 bases; unmatched bases: 10. This CDR3 region has 13 residues. Germline values: CDR1 MDHEN, CDR2 SYDVKM. The authors' processing: Estimation of nucleated cell counts was performed using reference gene primer amplification. TCRdb keeps only in-frame clones here, not all; method: immunoSEQ multiplex PCR. V and J calls and clone size are given by that table; D and trimming were obtained from the DNA. The data hold 150,000 or so clones, with about 87% observed a single time. The receptor's source is a man in his forties or fifties with acute or convalescent COVID-19. The genes are TRBV28 and TRBJ1-2, with TRBD1 identical over 7 bases. The specimen sequenced was peripheral blood. The CDR3 spells CASTRQGRRGYTF. The CDR3 DNA reads as TGTGCCAGCACCCGACAGGGCCGGCGGGGCTACACCTTC.